What follows describes a single TCR beta chain. Its antigen is unidentified. The naive CD8 subset, CD45RO-negative cells positively selected for CCR7, excluded terminally differentiated effector memory CD45RA+ cells. These data come from a study of shared clonotypes between healthy human individuals. The study's findings and limits: Clonotype sharing among the donors was expected to vary with sequencing depth. Among non-shared clonotypes, generation probabilities were lower than among those shared by all four donors.

Per germline, CDR1 SEHNR and CDR2 FQNEAQ (reference sequence). This CDR3 region has 15 residues. V shed 4 bases and J shed 0 bases, with 12 bases lying between them. Samples underwent the assay at deep level. Clones were sequenced by immunoSEQ multiplex PCR, and TCRdb holds only the in-frame ones, with some missing. Seen here are 800,000 or so clones, 95% to 97% observed once, and the top ten hold about 0.21%. The V gene is TRBV7-9, the J gene TRBJ1-1; D is undetermined. The sequenced sample consisted of naive CD8+ T cells sorted from blood. The TCR was taken from a man aged 25 to 40 in good health. CDR3 DNA: TGTGCCAGCAGCTCTCAAGACGGATTGAACACTGAAGCTTTCTTT. This codes for CASSSQDGLNTEAFF. Looking up the rest from reference TRBV7-9 and TRBJ1-1 gives the full variable domain: DTGVSQNPRHKITKRGQNVTFRCDPISEHNRLYWYRQTLGQGPEFLTYFQNEAQLEKSRLLSDRFSAERPKGSFSTLEIQRTEQGDSAMYLCASSSQDGLNTEAFFGQGTRLTVV.